The present TCR beta chain was sequenced within a study of blood T cell repertoires in COVID-19. Study-wide context: Nucleic acid was either cDNA or gDNA, and it came from T cells, B-cell-depleted T cells, or PBMCs.

This CDR3 spans 13 amino acids. Germline assignment: CDR1 SGDLS and CDR2 YYNGEE. The V end lost 3 bases, the J end lost 3 bases, and 9 bases lay between the germline ends. Participant age was about 18 to 100 years, and participants resided in fewer than 25 US areas. In the source study's methods: Amplification of reference gene primers provided the estimated nucleated cell counts. Method: immunoSEQ multiplex PCR; TCRdb's copy keeps in-frame clones and lacks some. That table is the source of V, J and clone size, and D and trimming were worked out from the DNA. The sample shows a few hundred thousand clones, approximately 86% of them seen only once. This clone came up a few times.

The V call is TRBV9, the J call TRBJ1-2; D is possibly TRBD1 (6 bases). The source material was PBMCs or T cells enriched from blood (not recorded which). This receptor was obtained from a woman aged 25 to 45 who had been exposed to COVID-19. The CDR3 sequence: CASSADRYYGYTF. The CDR3 DNA is TGTGCCAGCAGCGCCGACAGGTACTATGGCTACACCTTC.